The T cell receptor beta chain described here comes from a study of early T cells in non-severe SARS-CoV-2 infection. Whole-study context: Chains stayed unpaired after sequencing of bulk RNA from unsorted whole blood. Study-wide findings and caveats: The VDJdb matching leaned toward anti-spike CD8 responses and overlooked private and CD4 specificities.

Individually, cDNA molecules had unique molecular identifiers attached to them. TCRdb reprocessed the 5' RACE reads with MiXCR, giving one entry per CDR3 protein. The table includes 45,000 to 55,000 distinct CDR3 sequences, around 10% detected once. As regards this clonotype: Its antigen remains unidentified.

The CDR3 totals 15 residues. Looked up from germline, CDR1 is ENHRY and CDR2 is SYGVKD. Trimming cost V 3 bases and J 2 bases, with 8 bases left between them. This clonotype was sampled from an adult who was a healthcare worker with PCR-confirmed SARS-CoV-2 infection or an uninfected control (not recorded which). The sequenced sample was whole blood. The V call is TRBV10-3, the J call TRBJ2-6; D unclear. For the CDR3, the DNA is TGTGCCATCAGTGATATACAGCCTGGGGCCAACGTCCTGACTTTC. It translates to CAISDIQPGANVLTF.